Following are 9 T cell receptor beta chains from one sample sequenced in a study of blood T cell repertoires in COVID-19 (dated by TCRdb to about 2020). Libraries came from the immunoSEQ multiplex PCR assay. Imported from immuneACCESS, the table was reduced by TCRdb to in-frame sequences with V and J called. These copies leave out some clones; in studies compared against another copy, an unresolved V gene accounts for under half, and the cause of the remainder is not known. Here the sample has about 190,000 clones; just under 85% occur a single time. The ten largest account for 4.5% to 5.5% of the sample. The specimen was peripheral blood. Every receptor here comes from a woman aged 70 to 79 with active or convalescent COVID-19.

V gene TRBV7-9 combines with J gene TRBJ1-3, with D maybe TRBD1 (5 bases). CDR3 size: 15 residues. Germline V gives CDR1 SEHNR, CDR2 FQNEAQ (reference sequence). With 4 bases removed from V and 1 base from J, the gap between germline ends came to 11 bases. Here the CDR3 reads CASSSPRGSGNTIYF. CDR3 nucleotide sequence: TGTGCCAGCAGCTCGCCGCGGGGGTCTGGAAACACCATATATTTT.

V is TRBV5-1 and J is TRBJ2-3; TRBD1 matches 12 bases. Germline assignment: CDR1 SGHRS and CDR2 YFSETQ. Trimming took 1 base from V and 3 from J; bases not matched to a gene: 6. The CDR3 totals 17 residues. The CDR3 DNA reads TGCGCCAGCAGCTTGAGGCCGGGACAGGGGGCAACAGATACGCAGTATTTT. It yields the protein CASSLRPGQGATDTQYF.

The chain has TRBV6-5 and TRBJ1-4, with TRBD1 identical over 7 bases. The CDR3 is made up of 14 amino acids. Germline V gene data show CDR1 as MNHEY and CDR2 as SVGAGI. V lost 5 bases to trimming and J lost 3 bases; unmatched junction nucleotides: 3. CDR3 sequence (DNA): TGTGCCAGCAGTAGGGGGCGGGCTAATGAAAAACTGTTTTTT. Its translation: CASSRGRANEKLFF.

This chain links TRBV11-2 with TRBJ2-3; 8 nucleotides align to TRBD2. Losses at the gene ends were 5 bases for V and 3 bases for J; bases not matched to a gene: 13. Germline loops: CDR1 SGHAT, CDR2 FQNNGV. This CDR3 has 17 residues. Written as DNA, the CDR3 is TGTGCCAGCAGCCCCACCCTAGGGAGCGGGAGTACAGATACGCAGTATTTT. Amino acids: CASSPTLGSGSTDTQYF.

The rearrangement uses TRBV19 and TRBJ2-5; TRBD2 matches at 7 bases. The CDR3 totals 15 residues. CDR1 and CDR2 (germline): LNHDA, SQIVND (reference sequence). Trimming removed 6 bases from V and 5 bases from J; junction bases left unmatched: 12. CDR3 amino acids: CASSPQRGVSETQYF. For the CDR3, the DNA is TGTGCCAGTAGCCCTCAGCGGGGTGTTTCGGAGACCCAGTACTTC.

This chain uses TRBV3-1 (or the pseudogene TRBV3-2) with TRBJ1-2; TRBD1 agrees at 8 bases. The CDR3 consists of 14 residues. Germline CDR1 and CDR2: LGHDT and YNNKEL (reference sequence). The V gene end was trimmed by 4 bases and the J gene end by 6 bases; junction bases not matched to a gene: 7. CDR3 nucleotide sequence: TGTGCCAGCAGCCCCCTAGGACAGGGAGATGGCTACACCTTC. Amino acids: CASSPLGQGDGYTF.

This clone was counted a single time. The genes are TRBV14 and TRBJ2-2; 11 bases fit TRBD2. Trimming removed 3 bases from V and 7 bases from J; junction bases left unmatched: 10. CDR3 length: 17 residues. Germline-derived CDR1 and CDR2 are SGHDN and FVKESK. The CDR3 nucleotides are TGTGCCAGCAGCCAGTCTTCACTAGCGGGAGTTCACGGGGAGCTGTTTTTT. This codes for CASSQSSLAGVHGELFF.

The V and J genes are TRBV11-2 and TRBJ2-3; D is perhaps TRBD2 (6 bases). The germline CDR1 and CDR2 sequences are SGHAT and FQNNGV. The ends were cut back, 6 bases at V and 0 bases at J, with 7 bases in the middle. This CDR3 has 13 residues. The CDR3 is CASREGSTDTQYF. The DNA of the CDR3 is TGTGCCAGCAGGGAGGGAAGCACAGATACGCAGTATTTT.

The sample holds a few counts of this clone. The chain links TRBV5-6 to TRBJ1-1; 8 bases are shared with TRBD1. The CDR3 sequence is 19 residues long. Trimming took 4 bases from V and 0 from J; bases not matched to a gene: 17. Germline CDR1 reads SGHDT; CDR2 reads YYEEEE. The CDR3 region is CASSRYTGLSGGMNTEAFF. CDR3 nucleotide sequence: TGTGCCAGCAGCCGGTATACGGGGCTCTCAGGGGGCATGAACACTGAAGCTTTCTTT. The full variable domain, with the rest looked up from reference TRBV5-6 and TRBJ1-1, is DAGVTQSPTHLIKTRGQQVTLRCSPKSGHDTVSWYQQALGQGPQFIFQYYEEEERQRGNFPDRFSGHQFPNYSSELNVNALLLGDSALYLCASSRYTGLSGGMNTEAFFGQGTRLTVV.